This T cell receptor (beta chain) is drawn from a study of sequential checkpoint blockade in melanoma. As for treatment: randomized to nivolumab then ipilimumab (arm A) or the reverse (arm B). Measured with immunoSEQ multiplex PCR; TCRdb has only the in-frame clones, and not every one. The repertoire holds about 18,000 clones, with under 75% as singletons. The CDR3 loop spans 15 amino acids. Germline lookup yields CDR1 LGHNA and CDR2 YSLEER. The chain carries TRBV4-3 and TRBJ2-5, with D tentatively TRBD1 (5 bases). Near its end, the DNA agrees better with TRBJ2-7, so the J call may be wrong. The sequenced sample was CD8+ T cells sorted from blood (inferred from file names), obtained from a patient given nivolumab and ipilimumab in sequence. The clonotype was recovered from a human donor with melanoma. The CDR3 DNA reads as TGCGCCAGCAGCCAAGAATCAACAGGCTACTACGAGCAGTACTTC. Amino acid sequence: CASSQESTGYYEQYF.